A selection of T cell receptor beta chains follows, all from one sample in a study of multiple sclerosis patients with progressive multifocal leukoencephalopathy. The protocol was immunoSEQ multiplex PCR, while the TCRdb copy is restricted to in-frame clones and leaves out a portion. Here the sample spans tens of thousands of clones, more than 80% being singletons. The source was PBMCs, collected from a patient treated with natalizumab. These receptors all come from a woman under 40 with progressive multifocal leukoencephalopathy. CDR3s include the opening cysteine and the closing phenylalanine or tryptophan. Fields, in order: D gene, V gene, J gene, CDR3 DNA, CDR3 protein. A D gene is named only where the DNA matches it firmly.

NA,TRBV14,TRBJ2-3,TGTGCCAGCAGCCAACCCTCGCCCCGGACCTACACAGATACGCAGTATTTT,CASSQPSPRTYTDTQYF
NA,TRBV6-6,TRBJ2-2,TGTGCCAGCAGTTACTGGAACGGCGGGGAGCTGTTTTTT,CASSYWNGGELFF
NA,TRBV19,TRBJ1-5,TGTGCCAGTAGTATCGGGCCAGTTCGCAATCAGCCCCAGCATTTT,CASSIGPVRNQPQHF
TRBD1,TRBV6-4,TRBJ1-2,TGTGCCAGCAGTCCCTACCCGGAAGGGGGCCACTATGGCTACACCTTC,CASSPYPEGGHYGYTF
TRBD1,TRBV19,TRBJ2-2,TGTGCCAGTAGTACGACAGGGGGAGGCGGGGAGCTGTTTTTT,CASSTTGGGGELFF
NA,TRBV30,TRBJ2-5,TGTGCCTGGAGTGGGCTTGGGAGTGGGACCCAGTACTTC,CAWSGLGSGTQYF
NA,TRBV27,TRBJ2-4,TGTGCCAGCAGTTCCCCAGGGGGGCCCAAAAACATTCAGTACTTC,CASSSPGGPKNIQYF
TRBD1,TRBV30,TRBJ2-7,TGTGCCTGGAGTCGACAGGGCGTCTCAATTTTAGGCGAGCAGTACTTC,CAWSRQGVSILGEQYF
TRBD1,TRBV4-3,TRBJ1-2,TGCGCCAGCAGCCAAGGACAGGGAGGAGTTTATGGCTACACCTTC,CASSQGQGGVYGYTF
TRBD2,TRBV11-1,TRBJ2-2,TGTGCCAGCAGCCCCGGACTAGCGGGAGGAGGTGCCGGGGAGCTGTTTTTT,CASSPGLAGGGAGELFF
TRBD1,TRBV4-2,TRBJ2-7,TGTGCCAGCAGCCCCCAGACAGGGAACGTTTTCGAGCAGTACTTC,CASSPQTGNVFEQYF
TRBD1,TRBV6-1,TRBJ1-6,TGTGCCAGCAGTGAAAGGACAGGGGACAATTCACCCCTCCACTTT,CASSERTGDNSPLHF
NA,TRBV5-6,TRBJ1-5,TGTGCCAGCAGCTACCTGACAGATAATCAGCCCCAGCATTTT,CASSYLTDNQPQHF
TRBD2,TRBV5-6,TRBJ2-1,TGTGCCAGCAGCGACGCGAGCGGGGGGGTCCACAATGAGCAGTTCTTC,CASSDASGGVHNEQFF
NA,TRBV6-1,TRBJ2-3,TGTGCCAGCAGTTCGCTTCCCACAGATACGCAGTATTTT,CASSSLPTDTQYF
NA,TRBV5-5,TRBJ1-5,TGTGCCAGCAGAATGACATTGGGGGGCTCTAGCAATCAGCCCCAGCATTTT,CASRMTLGGSSNQPQHF
NA,TRBV6-5,TRBJ2-7,TGTGCCAGCAGTTATTCCGGGACGGACCTCTCCTACGAGCAGTACTTC,CASSYSGTDLSYEQYF
TRBD1,TRBV9,TRBJ2-7,TGTGCCAGCAGCGTCGGGACAGGGGGCCACGAGCAGTACTTC,CASSVGTGGHEQYF
TRBD2,TRBV19,TRBJ2-7,TGTGCCAGTACACCGGGACTAGGGTCCGACTACGAGCAGTACTTC,CASTPGLGSDYEQYF
TRBD1,TRBV6-5,TRBJ1-2,TGTGCCAGCAGTTACCAACAGGGGGCTTATGGCTACACCTTC,CASSYQQGAYGYTF
NA,TRBV6-1,TRBJ1-4,TGTGCCAGCAGTGAGCGGGGGCTAGGTGAAAAACTGTTTTTT,CASSERGLGEKLFF
NA,TRBV29-1,TRBJ2-3,TGCAGCGGAAGGATGAGAACAGATACGCAGTATTTT,CSGRMRTDTQYF
NA,TRBV28,TRBJ2-4,TGTGCCAGCAGTTTGGTTCTAGCCAAAAACATTCAGTACTTC,CASSLVLAKNIQYF
TRBD1,TRBV19,TRBJ2-5,TGTGCCAGTAGTATCCCCGGACAGGGCCAAGAGACCCAGTACTTC,CASSIPGQGQETQYF
TRBD2,TRBV7-2,TRBJ2-7,TGTGCCAGCAGCTTAGGCGGGACTAGTTACTACGAGCAGTACTTC,CASSLGGTSYYEQYF